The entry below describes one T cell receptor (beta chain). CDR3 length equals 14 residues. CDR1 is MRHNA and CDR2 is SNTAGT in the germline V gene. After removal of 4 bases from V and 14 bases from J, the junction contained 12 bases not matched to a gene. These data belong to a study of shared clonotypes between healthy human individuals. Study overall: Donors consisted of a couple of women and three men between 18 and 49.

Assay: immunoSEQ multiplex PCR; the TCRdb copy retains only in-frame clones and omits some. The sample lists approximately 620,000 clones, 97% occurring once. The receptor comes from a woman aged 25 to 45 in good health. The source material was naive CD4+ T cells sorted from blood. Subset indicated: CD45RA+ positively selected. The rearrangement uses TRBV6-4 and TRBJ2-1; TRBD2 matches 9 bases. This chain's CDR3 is CASSGEAGGPEKFF. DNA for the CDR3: TGTGCCAGCAGTGGTGAGGCGGGAGGGCCAGAGAAGTTCTTC.